The 21 T cell receptor beta chains reported below all come from one sample, sequenced in a study of vaccination and CD4 T cells after COVID-19. The antigens for these receptors are not known. The assay that was used to sequence DNA from cultured CD4+ T cells was the Oncomine TCR Beta short-read assay. TCRdb analysed the PCR reads with MiXCR anew, one entry per CDR3 protein. The table includes 14,000 to 15,000 distinct CDR3 sequences, under 60% detected once. This sample's treatment: roughly ten-day PBMC culture with coronavirus spike peptide pools or control peptides (ViraFEST assay). Sequences were derived from cultured CD4+ T cells from blood, sampled after SARS-CoV-2 vaccination. The receptors were sampled from a human donor with COVID-19.

A few counts support this clonotype. V and J are TRBV30 and TRBJ2-5; D not certain. CDR1 and CDR2 from the germline V gene are GTSNPN and SVGIG (reference sequence). The CDR3 runs 11 residues. V lost 0 bases to trimming and J lost 5 bases, with 4 bases between them. The CDR3 here is CAWSVKETQYF. The CDR3 nucleotides read TGTGCCTGGAGTGTAAAGGAGACCCAGTACTTC.

This clonotype was recorded a few times. The chain has TRBV6-1 and TRBJ1-1; 9 bases are shared with TRBD1. CDR1 and CDR2 from the germline V gene are MNHNS and SASEGT. V was pared by 9 bases and J by 3 bases, with 5 bases of the junction left unmatched. The CDR3 has 13 residues. The CDR3 loop reads CASKQGADTEAFF. CDR3 bases: TGTGCCAGTAAACAGGGGGCCGACACTGAAGCTTTCTTT.

The table lists this clonotype with a few counts. This chain joins TRBV7-2 and TRBJ1-3; 8 bases align to TRBD1. The V gene's germline CDR1 is SGHTA and CDR2 FQGNSA. The CDR3 sequence is 16 residues long. J gave up 4 bases and V 3 bases, and 8 bases lay outside the gene matches. CDR3 region: CASSLGQALGGNTIYF. CDR3 DNA sequence: TGTGCCAGCAGCTTGGGACAGGCATTGGGGGGAAACACCATATATTTT.

The gene calls are TRBV6-5 and TRBJ1-2; no firm D call. Germline CDR1 MNHEY, CDR2 SVGAGI. The CDR3 runs 13 residues. The V and J ends lost 1 base and 3 bases respectively, with 6 bases between them. CDR3 in amino acids: CASSYLKDYGYTF. As DNA, the CDR3 is TGTGCCAGCAGTTACTTGAAGGACTATGGCTACACCTTC.

The chain employs TRBV5-1 and TRBJ2-1, with 9 nucleotides matching TRBD2. In germline, CDR1 is SGHRS, CDR2 YFSETQ. V trimming: 3 bases; J trimming: 8 bases; junction bases outside the gene matches: 9. CDR3 size: 15 residues. The CDR3 loop reads CASSSGLAGGHEQFF. As DNA, the CDR3 is TGCGCCAGCAGCTCGGGACTAGCTGGGGGCCATGAGCAGTTCTTC.

In its sample, this clonotype was seen a few times. The chain is built from TRBV27 and TRBJ1-6; D remains unclear. V lost 3 bases and J lost 8, with 5 bases in between. Germline V gives CDR1 MNHEY, CDR2 SMNVEV (reference sequence). The CDR3 totals 12 residues. CDR3 sequence (DNA): TGTGCCAGCAGTTTTCAGTATTCACCCCTCCACTTT. Translating gives CASSFQYSPLHF.

The CDR3 nucleotides read TGTGCCAGCAGCCTCAACTGGGAGGGCCAGCCCCAGCATTTT. It encodes CASSLNWEGQPQHF. The chain uses TRBV7-8 and TRBJ1-5; unclear D gene. The CDR3 has 14 residues. V was pared by 5 bases and J by 7 bases, with 15 bases between. The germline gives CDR1 SGHVS, CDR2 FQNEAQ.

This clonotype was seen a few times. The chain recombines TRBV7-8 with TRBJ1-2; D unresolved. V lost 1 base to trimming and J lost 4 bases, with 7 bases between them. Germline V CDR1 and CDR2: SGHVS, FQNEAQ. The CDR3 covers 13 residues. The CDR3 bases are TGTGCCAGCAGCTTAGGGCTTAGCTATGGCTACACCTTC. Protein sequence: CASSLGLSYGYTF.

The rearrangement joins TRBV27 to TRBJ2-7; 8 nucleotides line up with TRBD2. This CDR3 region has 15 residues. Trimming at V came to 3 bases and at J to 5 bases, leaving 9 bases not matched to a gene. CDR1 and CDR2 (germline): MNHEY, SMNVEV (reference sequence). The CDR3 nucleotides read TGTGCCAGCAGTTTCACAGCGGGGGTATCCCACGAGCAGTACTTC. This translates into CASSFTAGVSHEQYF.

This clonotype was seen a few times. This rearrangement joins TRBV30 to TRBJ1-5; possibly TRBD1 for D (6 bases). V lost 4 bases, J lost 6 bases, and 22 bases lay in between. CDR1 is GTSNPN and CDR2 is SVGIG in the germline V gene (reference sequence). The CDR3 runs to 16 residues. The CDR3 protein is CAWTTKVGRGVQPQHF. For the CDR3, the DNA is TGTGCCTGGACCACAAAGGTCGGCAGGGGAGTTCAGCCCCAGCATTTT.

The rearrangement joins TRBV6-5 to TRBJ2-3; D ambiguous. V was shortened by 4 bases and J by 5 bases, with 10 bases between the two germline ends. The CDR3 totals 13 residues. Germline values: CDR1 MNHEY, CDR2 SVGAGI. CDR3 DNA sequence: TGTGCCAGCAGTTCCCCCGCAATAGATACGCAGTATTTT. Its protein product is CASSSPAIDTQYF.

The gene calls are TRBV7-9 and TRBJ2-2; TRBD2 agrees at 11 bases. The CDR3 length is 16 residues. After removal of 6 bases from V and 2 bases from J, the junction contained 5 bases not matched to a gene. Looked up from germline, CDR1 is SEHNR and CDR2 is FQNEAQ (reference sequence). Written as DNA, the CDR3 is TGTGCCAGCAGAACTAGCGGGGGCCCCAACACCGGGGAGCTGTTTTTT. Protein sequence: CASRTSGGPNTGELFF.

The rearrangement links TRBV6-1 to TRBJ1-1; D is possibly TRBD1 (6 bases). CDR3 size: 11 residues. Trimming cost V 7 bases and J 9 bases, with 12 bases left between them. Per the germline V gene, CDR1 is MNHNS and CDR2 is SASEGT. The DNA of the CDR3 is TGTGCCAGCACCCCAGACAGGCAAGCTTTCTTT. Its protein product is CASTPDRQAFF.

The chain employs TRBV5-4 and TRBJ2-2; D perhaps matches TRBD2 (5 bases). Germline CDR1 and CDR2: SGHNT and YYREEE (reference sequence). V lost 5 bases and J lost 7, with 18 bases in between. The CDR3 sequence is 15 residues long. CDR3 sequence (DNA): TGTGCCAGCAGTCGGATCCGGGGTTTTGACGGGGAGCTGTTTTTT. This codes for CASSRIRGFDGELFF.

The chain recombines TRBV28 with TRBJ1-1, with no clear D. The CDR3 contains 12 residues. V lost 7 bases to trimming and J lost 7 bases, with 13 bases between them. Germline CDR1 MDHEN, CDR2 SYDVKM. The CDR3 nucleotides read TGTGCCAGCAAGGGCGGATCGAATGAAGCTTTCTTT. It translates to CASKGGSNEAFF.

This clonotype was picked up a small number of times. The V and J genes are TRBV6-5 and TRBJ2-4, with TRBD1 matching 8 bases. The V gene end was trimmed by 4 bases and the J gene end by 13 bases; junction bases not matched to a gene: 9. The germline V gene encodes CDR1 MNHEY and CDR2 SVGAGI. There are 13 residues in the CDR3. CDR3 residues: CASSLAGTGMQYF. Here the CDR3 DNA reads TGTGCCAGCAGTTTGGCCGGGACAGGCATGCAGTACTTC.

This clonotype was observed a handful of times. This chain joins TRBV12-3 or TRBV12-4 and TRBJ1-6, with no clear D. The CDR3 has 12 amino acids. Between the trimmed V and J ends, which lost 7 bases and 5 bases, there was a span of 6 bases. The DNA of the CDR3 is TGTGCCAGCACCATAAATAATTCACCCCTCCACTTT. This encodes CASTINNSPLHF.

The J gene is TRBJ2-3, the V gene TRBV6-1, with TRBD1 as a possible D gene (6 bases). V lost 8 bases, J lost 0 bases, and 18 bases lay in between. CDR1 is MNHNS and CDR2 is SASEGT in the germline V gene. The CDR3 is made up of 16 amino acids. The CDR3 DNA is TGTGCCAGCCAACCAACAGGGCACACTAGCACAGATACGCAGTATTTT. Protein: CASQPTGHTSTDTQYF.

The J gene is TRBJ1-5, the V gene TRBV19; D may be TRBD1 (6 bases). This CDR3 is 13 amino acids long. Germline CDR1 is LNHDA and CDR2 is SQIVND (reference sequence). V dropped 6 bases and J dropped 4 bases, with 10 bases sitting between them. The CDR3 protein is CASRDRNNQPQHF. The CDR3, as DNA: TGTGCCAGTAGGGACAGAAATAATCAGCCCCAGCATTTT. The whole variable domain, filled in from reference TRBV19 and TRBJ1-5, reads DGGITQSPKYLFRKEGQNVTLSCEQNLNHDAMYWYRQDPGQGLRLIYYSQIVNDFQKGDIAEGYSVSREKKESFPLTVTSAQKNPTAFYLCASRDRNNQPQHFGDGTRLSIL.

This chain links TRBV12-3 or TRBV12-4 with TRBJ1-2, with 9 bases aligning to TRBD1. The CDR3 runs to 15 residues. Trimming removed 6 bases from V and 4 bases from J; junction bases left unmatched: 9. The CDR3 DNA reads as TGTGCCAGCAGCCAGGGACAGGGTGCCTTCTATGGCTACACCTTC. Residues: CASSQGQGAFYGYTF.

The chain carries TRBV7-8 and TRBJ2-7; D might be TRBD2 (6 bases). The V and J ends lost 5 bases and 0 bases respectively, with 14 bases between them. Germline assignment: CDR1 SGHVS and CDR2 FQNEAQ. This CDR3 comprises 15 residues. The CDR3 sequence is CASSPAGPSSYEQYF. CDR3 bases: TGTGCCAGCAGCCCGGCGGGACCAAGCTCCTACGAGCAGTACTTC.